In its sample, the clone carrying this T cell receptor (beta chain) was seen many times. Thyroid surgery had not been preceded by any treatment in any patient. These data belong to a study of metastatic and nonmetastatic thyroid tumors. TCRdb re-analyzed the PCR reads using MiXCR. The table includes tens of thousands of clones, roughly 9.8% detected once. J was trimmed by 4 bases and V by 2 bases; bases with no gene match: 4. The CDR3 spans 14 residues. Germline assignment: CDR1 SNHLY and CDR2 FYNNEI. This chain uses TRBV2 with TRBJ1-2, with TRBD1 identical over 7 bases. The specimen sequenced was blood. This receptor was obtained from a female donor with papillary thyroid cancer or a benign thyroid nodule (not recorded which). Some clones in this sample may be carry-over from other donors' samples. CDR3 sequence: CASSESRGIYGYTF. CDR3 DNA sequence: TGTGCCAGCAGTGAATCCAGGGGGATCTATGGCTACACCTTC.